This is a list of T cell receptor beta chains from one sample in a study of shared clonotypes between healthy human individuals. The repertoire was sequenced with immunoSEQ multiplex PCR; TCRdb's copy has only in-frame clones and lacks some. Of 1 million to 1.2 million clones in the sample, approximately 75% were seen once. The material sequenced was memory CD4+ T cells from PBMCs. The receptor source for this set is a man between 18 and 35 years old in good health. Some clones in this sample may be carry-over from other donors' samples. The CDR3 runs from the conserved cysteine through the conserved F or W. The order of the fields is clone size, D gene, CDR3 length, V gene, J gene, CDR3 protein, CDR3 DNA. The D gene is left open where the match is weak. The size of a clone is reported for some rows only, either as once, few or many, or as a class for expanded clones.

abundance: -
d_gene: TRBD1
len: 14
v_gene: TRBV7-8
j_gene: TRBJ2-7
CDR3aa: CASSSGQGVYEQYF
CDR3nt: TGTGCCAGCAGCTCGGGACAGGGGGTCTACGAGCAGTACTTC

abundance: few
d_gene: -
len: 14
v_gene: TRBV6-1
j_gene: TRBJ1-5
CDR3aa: CASSEAISNQPQHF
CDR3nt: TGTGCCAGCAGTGAAGCGATTAGCAATCAGCCCCAGCATTTT

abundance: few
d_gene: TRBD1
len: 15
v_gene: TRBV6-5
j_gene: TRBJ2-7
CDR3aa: CASSLRGGPAYEQYF
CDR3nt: TGTGCCAGCAGTTTGAGAGGGGGCCCTGCCTACGAGCAGTACTTC

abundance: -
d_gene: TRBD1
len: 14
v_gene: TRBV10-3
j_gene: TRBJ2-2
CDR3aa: CATLGTGEAGELFF
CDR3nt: TGTGCCACCCTCGGGACAGGGGAGGCCGGGGAGCTGTTTTTT

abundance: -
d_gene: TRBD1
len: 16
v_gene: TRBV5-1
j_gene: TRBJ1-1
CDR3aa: CASSPSTGGEVTEAFF
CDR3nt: TGCGCCAGCAGCCCATCAACAGGGGGCGAGGTCACTGAAGCTTTCTTT

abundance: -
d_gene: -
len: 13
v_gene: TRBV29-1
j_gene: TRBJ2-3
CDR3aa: CSVDAGQADTQYF
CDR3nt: TGCAGCGTTGATGCAGGGCAGGCAGATACGCAGTATTTT

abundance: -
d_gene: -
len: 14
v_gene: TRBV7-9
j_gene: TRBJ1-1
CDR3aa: CASSTQTANTEAFF
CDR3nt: TGTGCCAGCAGCACCCAGACAGCTAACACTGAAGCTTTCTTT

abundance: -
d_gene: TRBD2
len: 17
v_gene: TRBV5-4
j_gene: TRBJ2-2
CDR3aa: CASSGASSGRVSGELFF
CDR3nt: TGTGCCAGCAGCGGGGCTTCTAGCGGGAGGGTGAGCGGGGAGCTGTTTTTT

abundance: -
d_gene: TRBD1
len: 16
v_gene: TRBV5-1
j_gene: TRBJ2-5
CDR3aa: CASSRRADRPQETQYF
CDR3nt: TGCGCCAGCAGCCGAAGAGCGGACAGGCCCCAAGAGACCCAGTACTTC

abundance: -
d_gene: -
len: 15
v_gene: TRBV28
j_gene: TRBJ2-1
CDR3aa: CASSLPPGQEAEQFF
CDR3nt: TGTGCCAGCAGTTTACCCCCCGGGCAGGAGGCCGAGCAGTTCTTC

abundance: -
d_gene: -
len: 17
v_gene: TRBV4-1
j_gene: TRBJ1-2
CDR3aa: CASRMDYGGAKGYGYTF
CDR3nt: TGCGCCAGCAGGATGGATTACGGGGGGGCGAAAGGCTATGGCTACACCTTC

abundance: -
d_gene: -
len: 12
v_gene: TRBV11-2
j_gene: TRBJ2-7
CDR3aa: CASSLDGTEQYF
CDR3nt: TGTGCCAGCAGCTTAGATGGAACCGAGCAGTACTTC

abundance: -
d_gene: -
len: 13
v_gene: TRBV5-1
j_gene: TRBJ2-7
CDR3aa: CASSLGGVYEQYF
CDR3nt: TGCGCCAGCAGCTTGGGAGGAGTCTACGAGCAGTACTTC

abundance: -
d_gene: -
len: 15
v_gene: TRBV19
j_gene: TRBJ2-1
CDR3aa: CASSIGLSSNNEQFF
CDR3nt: TGTGCCAGTAGTATCGGTCTAAGTTCCAACAATGAGCAGTTCTTC

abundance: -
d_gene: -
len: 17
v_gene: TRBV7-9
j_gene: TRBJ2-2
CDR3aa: CASSPRGGYGLPGELFF
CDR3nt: TGTGCCAGCAGCCCTAGAGGAGGGTACGGGTTACCCGGGGAGCTGTTTTTT

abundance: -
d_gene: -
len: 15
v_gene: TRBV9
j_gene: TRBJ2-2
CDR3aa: CASSVGGVNTGELFF
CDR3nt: TGTGCCAGCAGCGTAGGGGGCGTCAACACCGGGGAGCTGTTTTTT

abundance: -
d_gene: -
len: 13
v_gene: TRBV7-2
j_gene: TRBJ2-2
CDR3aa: CASSLQLTGELFF
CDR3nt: TGTGCCAGCAGCTTACAGTTGACCGGGGAGCTGTTTTTT

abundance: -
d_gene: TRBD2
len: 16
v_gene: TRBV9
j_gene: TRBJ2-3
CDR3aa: CASSVVLAGGPDTQYF
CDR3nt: TGTGCCAGCAGCGTAGTTTTAGCGGGAGGGCCAGATACGCAGTATTTT

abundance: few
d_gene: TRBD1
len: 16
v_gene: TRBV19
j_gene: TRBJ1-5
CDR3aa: CASRRGQGAGDQPQHF
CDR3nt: TGTGCCAGTAGGAGGGGACAGGGGGCAGGGGATCAGCCCCAGCATTTT

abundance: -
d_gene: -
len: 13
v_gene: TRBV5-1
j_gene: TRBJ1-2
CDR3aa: CASSLAGSGGYTF
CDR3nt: TGCGCCAGCAGCTTGGCCGGGTCCGGCGGCTACACCTTC

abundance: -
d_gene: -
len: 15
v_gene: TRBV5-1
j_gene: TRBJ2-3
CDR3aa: CASSLAGRPLDTQYF
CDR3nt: TGCGCCAGCAGCTTGGCGGGACGGCCCCTAGATACGCAGTATTTT

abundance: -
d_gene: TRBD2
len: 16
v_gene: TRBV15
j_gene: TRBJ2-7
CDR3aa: CATSKGLAGVSYEQYF
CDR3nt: TGTGCCACCAGCAAAGGACTAGCGGGAGTATCCTACGAGCAGTACTTC

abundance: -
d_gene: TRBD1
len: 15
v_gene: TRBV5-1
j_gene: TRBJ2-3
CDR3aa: CASSLAGTGTDTQYF
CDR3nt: TGCGCCAGCAGCTTGGCCGGGACAGGGACAGATACGCAGTATTTT

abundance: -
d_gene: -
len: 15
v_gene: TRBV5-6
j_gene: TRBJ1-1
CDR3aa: CASSLAGGLGTEAFF
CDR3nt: TGTGCCAGCAGCTTGGCCGGGGGGCTGGGCACTGAAGCTTTCTTT

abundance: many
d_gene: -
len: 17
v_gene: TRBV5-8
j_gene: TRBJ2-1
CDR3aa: CASSNLLDPDSYNEQFF
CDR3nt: TGTGCCAGCAGCAACTTACTGGACCCGGACTCCTACAATGAGCAGTTCTTC

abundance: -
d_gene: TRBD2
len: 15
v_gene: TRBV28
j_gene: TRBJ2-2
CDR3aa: CASGWGGTDTGELFF
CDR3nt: TGTGCCAGCGGATGGGGGGGTACGGACACCGGGGAGCTGTTTTTT

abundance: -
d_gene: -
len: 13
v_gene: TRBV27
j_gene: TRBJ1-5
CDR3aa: CASGRDSNQPQHF
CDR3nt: TGTGCCAGCGGCAGGGATAGCAATCAGCCCCAGCATTTT

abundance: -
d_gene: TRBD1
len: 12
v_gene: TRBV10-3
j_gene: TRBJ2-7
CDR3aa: CAHRTGGGEQYF
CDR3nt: TGTGCCCATCGAACAGGGGGCGGCGAGCAGTACTTC